The T cell receptor beta chain described here comes from a study of T cell responses to AZD1222 COVID-19 vaccine. General observations from the study: Donors skewed white British and female; clonal diversity was possibly underestimated. Every sample of the repertoires postdated the peak T cell response. The breadth and depth of Spike-specific TCRs increased once two AZD1222 doses had been given.

A single count supports this clone. The target antigen is unknown. The study pooled second doses at about 4 or about 12 weeks. Measured with immunoSEQ multiplex PCR; TCRdb has only the in-frame clones, and not every one. The data contain around 150,000 clones, approximately 94% of them singletons. Deletions cut 1 base from V and 8 bases from J, with 11 bases between. This CDR3 spans 13 amino acids. The sequence was collected from an adult who received the AZD1222 COVID-19 vaccine. The chain links TRBV12-3 or TRBV12-4 to TRBJ1-1; unclear D gene. The specimen comprised peripheral blood, sampled 28 days after the second AZD1222 dose. As DNA, the CDR3 is TGTGCCAGCAGTTTAGGGGCTAGCCCAGAAGCTTTCTTT. Residues: CASSLGASPEAFF.